The 22 T cell receptor beta chains in this list originate from one sample, sequenced in a study of neoadjuvant anti-PD-1 for oral cavity cancer. Assay: immunoSEQ multiplex PCR; the TCRdb copy retains only in-frame clones and omits some. The sample has around 13,000 clones, approximately 70% seen once. The time point denotes: after neoadjuvant nivolumab, at surgical resection. The source was PBMCs, collected after nivolumab (anti-PD-1) treatment. These TCRs come from a person aged 35 to 85 with oral cavity squamous cell carcinoma.

This clone was recorded a few times. The V gene is TRBV20-1, the J gene TRBJ1-1; 7 bases line up with TRBD1. The CDR3 is made up of 11 amino acids. CDR1 DFQATT and CDR2 SNEGSKA come from the germline V gene (reference sequence). The CDR3 reads CRPSGGLEAFF. The CDR3 nucleotides read TGCAGGCCCTCAGGGGGTCTAGAAGCTTTCTTT.

This clone was picked up a small number of times. The genes are TRBV5-6 and TRBJ2-2; perhaps TRBD2 as D (5 bases). The ends were cut back, 2 bases at V and 6 bases at J, with 11 bases in the middle. This CDR3 is built from 14 residues. Germline V gene sequence: CDR1 SGHDT, CDR2 YYEEEE. The CDR3 reads CASSLGLRPGELFF. In nucleotides, the CDR3 is TGTGCCAGCAGCTTAGGACTGCGCCCCGGGGAGCTGTTTTTT.

Concerning this clone: One end of the junction fails to match germline, which may point to a read error. The J gene is TRBJ1-2, the V gene TRBV5-6; 8 bases match TRBD1. The germline gives CDR1 SGHDT, CDR2 YYEEEE. CDR3 length equals 15 residues. CDR3 in DNA: TGTGCCAGCAGATTGGGACAGGTGATCAACTATGGCTACACCTTC. Its protein is CASRLGQVINYGYTF.

This clone was counted once. The chain is built from TRBV7-8 and TRBJ2-7; 7 nucleotides align to TRBD2. The trim removed 4 bases at V and 4 bases at J, leaving 10 bases unmatched. The CDR3 is 15 amino acids. Germline CDR1 SGHVS, CDR2 FQNEAQ. The CDR3 region has the DNA TGTGCCAGCAGCTATTTAAGCGGGGCCCCTTACGAGCAGTACTTC. Translating gives CASSYLSGAPYEQYF.

The V and J genes are TRBV30 and TRBJ1-1; no clear D. Per germline, CDR1 GTSNPN and CDR2 SVGIG (reference sequence). Deletions cut 5 bases from V and 1 base from J, with 11 bases between. The CDR3 covers 13 residues. The CDR3 nucleotides read TGTGCCTGGGCCCTTCTCCGGAACACTGAAGCTTTCTTT. Amino acids: CAWALLRNTEAFF.

The CDR3 region has the DNA TGTGCCAGCAGTGCTGAACCAACTAATGAAAAACTGTTTTTT. Its protein product is CASSAEPTNEKLFF. V is TRBV9 and J is TRBJ1-4, with D uncertain. The length of the CDR3 is 14 residues. The V gene's germline CDR1 is SGDLS and CDR2 YYNGEE. Trimming removed 5 bases at V and 0 bases at J, with 8 bases between.

J is TRBJ1-1 and V is TRBV7-9, with D perhaps matching TRBD1 (6 bases). CDR1 is SEHNR and CDR2 is FQNEAQ in the germline V gene (reference sequence). The ends were cut back, 1 base at V and 4 bases at J, with 10 bases in the middle. This CDR3 is 14 amino acids long. The CDR3 DNA sequence: TGTGCCAGCAGCTTAGGACAGGCGGTCACTGAAGCTTTCTTT. This codes for CASSLGQAVTEAFF. Complete variable domain (other parts from reference TRBV7-9 and TRBJ1-1): DTGVSQNPRHKITKRGQNVTFRCDPISEHNRLYWYRQTLGQGPEFLTYFQNEAQLEKSRLLSDRFSAERPKGSFSTLEIQRTEQGDSAMYLCASSLGQAVTEAFFGQGTRLTVV.

The gene calls are TRBV7-9 and TRBJ2-3, with TRBD1 matching 7 bases. CDR3 length: 16 residues. After removal of 1 base from V and 1 base from J, the junction contained 5 bases not matched to a gene. The germline gives CDR1 SEHNR, CDR2 FQNEAQ (reference sequence). Here the CDR3 DNA reads TGTGCCAGCAGCTTAGACCCTGGACAGGGCACAGATACGCAGTATTTT. This gives the protein CASSLDPGQGTDTQYF.

The chain couples TRBV28 to TRBJ2-6; 9 positions agree with TRBD2. With 4 bases clipped from V and 3 bases from J, the junction kept 10 bases outside the gene matches. Germline V gives CDR1 MDHEN, CDR2 SYDVKM. The CDR3 spans 18 residues. As DNA, the CDR3 is TGTGCCAGCAGTTCCGAGACTCGCGGGAGGGTTGGGGCCAACGTCCTGACTTTC. Its protein is CASSSETRGRVGANVLTF.

V gene TRBV5-1 combines with J gene TRBJ1-1, with D perhaps TRBD1 (5 bases). V dropped 6 bases and J dropped 7 bases, with 16 bases sitting between them. The length of the CDR3 is 13 residues. Germline assignment: CDR1 SGHRS and CDR2 YFSETQ. CDR3 amino acids: CASKYEGLGEAFF. Here the CDR3 DNA reads TGCGCCAGCAAATATGAGGGGCTCGGTGAAGCTTTCTTT.

The V gene is TRBV5-1, the J gene TRBJ1-1; perhaps TRBD1 as D (5 bases). The V gene's germline CDR1 is SGHRS and CDR2 YFSETQ. Trimming removed 0 bases at V and 5 bases at J, with 17 bases between. The CDR3 totals 16 residues. The CDR3 sequence: CASSLEGGRGKTEAFF. The CDR3 region has the DNA TGCGCCAGCAGCTTGGAAGGAGGAAGGGGCAAGACTGAAGCTTTCTTT.

The V call is TRBV10-3, the J call TRBJ2-3, with D perhaps TRBD2 (5 bases). With 6 bases removed from V and 1 base from J, the gap between germline ends came to 23 bases. The CDR3 is 18 amino acids. CDR1 is ENHRY and CDR2 is SYGVKD in the germline V gene. CDR3 sequence: CAISTPAWGSDRTDTQYF. CDR3 DNA sequence: TGTGCCATCAGCACCCCCGCTTGGGGTAGCGATCGCACAGATACGCAGTATTTT.

The gene calls are TRBV27 and TRBJ2-2; 8 nucleotides align to TRBD1. CDR1 is MNHEY and CDR2 is SMNVEV in the germline V gene (reference sequence). V shed 7 bases, J shed 7 bases, and the junction held 8 bases outside the gene matches. The CDR3 is 14 residues long. CDR3 sequence reads: CASIPDRAGGELFF. The CDR3 coding sequence is TGTGCCAGCATTCCGGACAGGGCGGGCGGGGAGCTGTTTTTT.

The rearrangement links TRBV11-2 to TRBJ2-3; the D gene is possibly TRBD2 (6 bases). Trimming took 1 base from V and 6 from J, leaving 17 bases between them. The CDR3 covers 16 residues. Germline lookup yields CDR1 SGHAT and CDR2 FQNNGV. This CDR3 reads CASSLGGLPPSDTQYF. As DNA, the CDR3 is TGTGCCAGCAGCTTAGGGGGACTCCCCCCATCTGATACGCAGTATTTT.

This clone was seen a few times. The chain links TRBV7-8 to TRBJ2-2; TRBD2 agrees at 9 bases. V was clipped by 4 bases and J by 0 bases; unmatched bases: 9. CDR1 and CDR2 from the germline V gene are SGHVS and FQNEAQ. CDR3 length: 18 residues. The CDR3 DNA sequence: TGTGCCAGCAGCTCCAGAGGACCTAGCGGGACGAACACCGGGGAGCTGTTTTTT. Translated, it gives CASSSRGPSGTNTGELFF.

This chain connects TRBV9 to TRBJ2-7, with 9 bases identical to TRBD2. The V gene's germline CDR1 is SGDLS and CDR2 YYNGEE. There are 18 residues in the CDR3. J lost 0 bases, V lost 0 bases, and 10 bases had no gene match. Written as DNA, the CDR3 is TGTGCCAGCAGCGTAGGAGTAGGTGCTAGCGGGGACTCCTACGAGCAGTACTTC. It yields the protein CASSVGVGASGDSYEQYF.

The chain uses TRBV7-6 and TRBJ2-5; D is undetermined. V was cut by 5 bases and J by 5 bases, with 12 bases left in between. This CDR3 has 13 residues. CDR1 is SGHVS, CDR2 FNYEAQ, per germline. In nucleotides, the CDR3 is TGTGCCAGCAGCACGAGCCATGGGGAGACCCAGTACTTC. The encoded protein is CASSTSHGETQYF.

V usage is TRBV29-1 and J usage is TRBJ2-3, with D maybe TRBD2 (7 bases). The CDR3 runs to 13 residues. The V gene lost 3 bases and the J gene lost 9 bases, with 16 bases spanning the gap. Germline V gene data show CDR1 as SQVTM and CDR2 as ANQGSEA. The CDR3 reads CSVDLARGATQYF. In DNA, the CDR3 is TGCAGCGTTGATCTCGCCCGGGGGGCCACGCAGTATTTT.

The gene calls are TRBV2 and TRBJ2-3; D remains unclear. Germline CDR1 and CDR2: SNHLY and FYNNEI. The CDR3 loop spans 13 amino acids. V lost 4 bases, J lost 7 bases, and 12 bases lay in between. As DNA, the CDR3 is TGTGCCAGCAGTGGAGAGACTGCACATACGCAGTATTTT. It yields the protein CASSGETAHTQYF.

This chain links TRBV6-5 with TRBJ2-3; D gene unclear. This CDR3 spans 14 amino acids. Germline lookup yields CDR1 MNHEY and CDR2 SVGAGI. Between the trimmed V and J ends, which lost 2 bases and 2 bases, there was a span of 8 bases. Here the CDR3 reads CASSYLQITDTQYF. The CDR3 DNA sequence: TGTGCCAGCAGTTACCTTCAGATCACAGATACGCAGTATTTT.

The chain couples TRBV6-5 to TRBJ2-7; no clear D. CDR1 and CDR2 (germline): MNHEY, SVGAGI. The CDR3 is 14 residues long. Trimming removed 7 bases at V and 1 base at J, with 14 bases between. The CDR3 DNA reads TGTGCCAGCAACCGAGCCTTTGGGTCCTACGAGCAGTACTTC. Translation gives CASNRAFGSYEQYF.

This clone has more than one count but fewer than ten. V is TRBV11-3 and J is TRBJ2-7; 9 bases line up with TRBD2. Per the germline V gene, CDR1 is SGHNT and CDR2 is YENEEA. The CDR3 is 14 amino acids. The J segment lost 5 bases and the V segment lost 3 bases, leaving 5 bases of the junction unmatched. CDR3 bases: TGTGCCAGCAGCTTTTCCGGGACTAGCAACGAGCAGTACTTC. Amino acids: CASSFSGTSNEQYF.